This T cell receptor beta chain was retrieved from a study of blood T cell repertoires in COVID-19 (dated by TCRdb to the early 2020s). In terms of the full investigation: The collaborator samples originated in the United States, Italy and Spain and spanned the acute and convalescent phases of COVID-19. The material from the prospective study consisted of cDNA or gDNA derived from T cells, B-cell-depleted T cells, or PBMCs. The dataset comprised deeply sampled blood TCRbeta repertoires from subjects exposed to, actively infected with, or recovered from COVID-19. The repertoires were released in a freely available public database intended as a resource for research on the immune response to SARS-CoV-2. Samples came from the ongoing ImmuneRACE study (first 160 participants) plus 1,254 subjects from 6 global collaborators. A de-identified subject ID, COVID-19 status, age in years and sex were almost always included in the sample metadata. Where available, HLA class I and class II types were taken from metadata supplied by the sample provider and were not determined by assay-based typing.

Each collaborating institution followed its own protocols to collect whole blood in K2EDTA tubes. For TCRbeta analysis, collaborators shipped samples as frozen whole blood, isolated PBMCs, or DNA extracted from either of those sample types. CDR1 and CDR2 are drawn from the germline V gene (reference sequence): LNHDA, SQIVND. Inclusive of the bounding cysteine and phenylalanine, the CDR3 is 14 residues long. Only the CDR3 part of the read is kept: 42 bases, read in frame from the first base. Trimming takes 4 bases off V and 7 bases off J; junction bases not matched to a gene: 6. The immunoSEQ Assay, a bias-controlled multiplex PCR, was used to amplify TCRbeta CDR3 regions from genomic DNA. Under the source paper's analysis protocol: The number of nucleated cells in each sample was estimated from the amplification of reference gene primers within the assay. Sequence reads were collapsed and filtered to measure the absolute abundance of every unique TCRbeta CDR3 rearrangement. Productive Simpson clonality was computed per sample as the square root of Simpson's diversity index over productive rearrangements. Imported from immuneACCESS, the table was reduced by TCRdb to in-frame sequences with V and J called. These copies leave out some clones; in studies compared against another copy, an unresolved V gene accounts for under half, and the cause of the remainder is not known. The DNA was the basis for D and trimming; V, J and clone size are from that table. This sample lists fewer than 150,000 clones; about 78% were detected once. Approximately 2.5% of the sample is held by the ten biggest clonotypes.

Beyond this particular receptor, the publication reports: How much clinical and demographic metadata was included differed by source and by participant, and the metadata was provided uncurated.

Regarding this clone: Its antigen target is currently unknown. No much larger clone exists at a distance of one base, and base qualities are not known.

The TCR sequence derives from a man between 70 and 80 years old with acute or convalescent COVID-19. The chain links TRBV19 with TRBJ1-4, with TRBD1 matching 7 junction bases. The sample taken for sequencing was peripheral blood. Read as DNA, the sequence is TGTGCCAGTAGTACCACAGGGGTCGGTGAAAAACTGTTTTTT. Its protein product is CASSTTGVGEKLFF.